This T cell receptor (beta chain) was recorded in a study of Ad26.COV2.S vaccination and SARS-CoV-2 variants. V shed 0 bases, J shed 2 bases, and the junction held 5 bases outside the gene matches. Germline loops: CDR1 SGHRS, CDR2 YFSETQ. The CDR3 consists of 16 residues. For this clone: Antigen unknown.

Broader study findings: Ad26.COV2.S recipients had broader spike-specific TCRs (P = 0.0014). Placebo and vaccine recipients had non-spike TCR breadth that was similar.

The table came from immunoSEQ multiplex PCR; TCRdb's copy has only in-frame clones and leaves some out. The sample records hundreds of thousands of clones, around 92% being singletons. The starting material was peripheral blood, obtained after recovery from COVID-19. The sequence derives from a human donor who had recovered from COVID-19. The genes are TRBV5-1 and TRBJ2-1, with 7 bases that match TRBD2. This CDR3 is CASSLDLAAPYNEQFF. The CDR3 region has the DNA TGCGCCAGCAGCTTGGATCTAGCGGCCCCCTACAATGAGCAGTTCTTC.